This T cell receptor beta chain comes out of a study of Graves' ophthalmopathy and Graves' hyperthyroidism. Findings of the study overall: Most thyroid-expanded clonotypes exceeding 0.001 frequency were also found in blood. The model reached roughly 70% sensitivity and about 72% specificity for predicting ophthalmopathy progression.

Presentation of ophthalmopathy in the donors involved moderate-to-severe activity, CAS ≥3, NOSPECS ≥4 and a duration under 3 months. Between the trimmed V and J ends, which lost 1 base and 0 bases, there was a span of 7 bases. This CDR3 has 15 amino acids. The V gene's germline CDR1 is SGHAT and CDR2 FQDESV (reference sequence). CDR3 regions of TCR beta were amplified from RNA transcripts. Investigators did first-round RT-PCR with HTBI primers, then second-round multiplex PCR. TCRdb itself ran the multiplex PCR reads through MiXCR, one entry per CDR3 protein. Found here are fewer than 350,000 distinct CDR3 sequences, about a sixth of them singletons; the top ten hold 9% to 15%. This clonotype was recorded at least ten times. Its specificity is unknown.

The chain combines TRBV11-1 with TRBJ1-3, with D hard to call. What was sequenced was peripheral blood. This TCR was sampled from an adult man with Graves' ophthalmopathy. CDR3 DNA: TGTGCCAGCAGCTTAGACAGCGGCTCTGGAAACACCATATATTTT. Its protein product is CASSLDSGSGNTIYF.